Below, 10 T cell receptor beta chains from the same sample are listed, as sequenced in a study of cytomegalovirus exposure and HLA in healthy donors. Primers for the PCR totalled 60 Vbeta and 13 Jbeta. Here immunoSEQ multiplex PCR was the method, and the copy in TCRdb shows in-frame clones only, minus some. The sample records roughly 170,000 clones, around 74% being singletons. The source material was PBMCs. The source is a female donor in good health and CMV-seronegative.

The V call is TRBV2, the J call TRBJ2-7; possible D gene TRBD1, 6 bases. The CDR3 consists of 15 residues. The germline CDR1 and CDR2 sequences are SNHLY and FYNNEI. The germline V and J ends were trimmed by 4 bases and 2 bases, with 15 bases remaining between them. CDR3 region: CASSGAQGHPYEQYF. For the CDR3, the DNA is TGTGCCAGCAGTGGCGCACAGGGACACCCCTACGAGCAGTACTTC.

The rearrangement links TRBV7-2 to TRBJ2-5; TRBD2 agrees at 10 bases. V lost 5 bases and J lost 5; bases outside the gene matches: 8. The CDR3 runs 15 residues. CDR1 and CDR2 from the germline V gene are SGHTA and FQGNSA. The CDR3: CASSLLAGVMETQYF. CDR3 bases: TGTGCCAGCAGCCTTCTAGCGGGGGTGATGGAGACCCAGTACTTC. Together with reference TRBV7-2 and TRBJ2-5, the CDR3 gives the full variable domain: GAGVSQSPSNKVTEKGKDVELRCDPISGHTALYWYRQSLGQGLEFLIYFQGNSAPDKSGLPSDRFSAERTGGSVSTLTIQRTQQEDSAVYLCASSLLAGVMETQYFGPGTRLLVL.

The chain employs TRBV5-1 and TRBJ2-1, with TRBD2 identical over 7 bases. This CDR3 region has 15 residues. After removal of 4 bases from V and 2 bases from J, the junction contained 6 bases not matched to a gene. The germline gives CDR1 SGHRS, CDR2 YFSETQ. The CDR3 sequence is CASSAGSGTYNEQFF. CDR3 DNA: TGCGCCAGCAGCGCCGGAAGCGGGACCTACAATGAGCAGTTCTTC.

This chain links TRBV7-2 with TRBJ2-7; the match to TRBD2 covers 8 bases. The trim removed 1 base at V and 3 bases at J, leaving 8 bases unmatched. Germline V gene lookup returns CDR1 SGHTA and CDR2 FQGNSA. The CDR3 loop spans 16 amino acids. The CDR3 nucleotides are TGTGCCAGCAGCTTAGAGTTAGCGGGGTCCGTCTACGAGCAGTACTTC. Amino acids: CASSLELAGSVYEQYF.

This chain uses TRBV6-6 with TRBJ2-5, with TRBD2 matching over 8 bases. The germline V gene has CDR1 MNHNY and CDR2 SVGAGI (reference sequence). CDR3 length: 13 residues. V shed 7 bases and J 5 bases; nucleotides not matched to a gene: 6. DNA of the CDR3: TGTGCCAGCAAACTAGCGGTGGGGGAGACCCAGTACTTC. Protein product: CASKLAVGETQYF.

In this sample, this clone turned up a few times. V gene TRBV5-8 combines with J gene TRBJ1-2; D is unresolved. Trimming removed 0 bases at V and 4 bases at J, with 10 bases between. This CDR3 region has 14 residues. Germline V gene data show CDR1 as SGHTS and CDR2 as YDEGEE. The CDR3 loop is CASSLATPVYGYTF. The CDR3, as DNA: TGTGCCAGCAGCTTGGCCACGCCGGTCTATGGCTACACCTTC.

This clone has only a few counts. The CDR3 nucleotides are TGTGCCAGCAGCTTAAGGACAGGGGCCTACGAGCAGTACTTC. Its translation is CASSLRTGAYEQYF. This chain connects TRBV7-8 to TRBJ2-7; 9 bases are a match to TRBD1. Trimming removed 2 bases from V and 2 bases from J; junction bases left unmatched: 1. CDR1 is SGHVS, CDR2 FQNEAQ, per germline. This CDR3 spans 14 amino acids.

The rearrangement joins TRBV6-4 to TRBJ1-5; a possible D gene is TRBD1 (6 bases). Trimming removed 4 bases from V and 7 bases from J, with 17 bases in between. CDR1 and CDR2 from the germline V gene are MRHNA and SNTAGT. The CDR3 loop spans 15 amino acids. CDR3 in DNA: TGTGCCAGCAGTGGCTGCAGGGGAAGTAGCCAGCCCCAGCATTTT. It encodes CASSGCRGSSQPQHF.

This chain uses TRBV27 with TRBJ2-1, with a tentative D call TRBD1 (6 bases). The CDR3 has 14 amino acids. Looked up from germline, CDR1 is MNHEY and CDR2 is SMNVEV (reference sequence). Trimming left V 8 bases short and J 3 bases short, with 14 bases between. The CDR3 here is CASWEQGIYNEQFF. As DNA, the CDR3 is TGTGCCAGCTGGGAGCAGGGGATCTACAATGAGCAGTTCTTC.

This clone occurred a few times. The V call is TRBV7-9, the J call TRBJ1-2, with D maybe TRBD1 (5 bases). CDR1 is SEHNR and CDR2 is FQNEAQ in the germline V gene (reference sequence). Trimming took 11 bases from V and 5 from J, leaving 12 bases between them. The CDR3 is made up of 11 amino acids. The chain's CDR3 is CAGGTSYGYTF. CDR3 nucleotide sequence: TGTGCCGGGGGGACCTCATATGGCTACACCTTC.